This T cell receptor beta chain was sequenced for a study of blood T cell repertoires in COVID-19. Overall study context: From the United States, Italy and Spain came samples of acute and convalescent COVID-19. In each case, the material was cDNA or gDNA derived from T cells, B-cell-depleted T cells, or PBMCs.

The germline V gene encodes CDR1 LGHDT and CDR2 YNNKEL (reference sequence). The length of the CDR3 is 16 residues. Trimming cost V 4 bases and J 7 bases; bases outside gene matches: 14. Enrolled during active infection, Seattle patients were then followed longitudinally. In the original workflow: Reference gene primer amplification gave estimated nucleated cell counts. TCRdb's table, derived via immunoSEQ multiplex PCR, lists solely in-frame clones and lacks some. Clone size and the V and J calls come from that table; the DNA yielded D and trimming. The table lists about 140,000 clones, about 87% of them singletons.

V and J are TRBV3-1 (or the pseudogene TRBV3-2) and TRBJ2-3, with 7 bases fitting TRBD2. The specimen was peripheral blood. This TCR derives from a human donor with COVID-19, enrolled during active disease. The donor label of this sample is uncertain. In nucleotides, the CDR3 is TGTGCCAGCAGCCCAGCGGGCGGCTACGGGGGGAATACGCAGTATTTT. Amino acids: CASSPAGGYGGNTQYF.